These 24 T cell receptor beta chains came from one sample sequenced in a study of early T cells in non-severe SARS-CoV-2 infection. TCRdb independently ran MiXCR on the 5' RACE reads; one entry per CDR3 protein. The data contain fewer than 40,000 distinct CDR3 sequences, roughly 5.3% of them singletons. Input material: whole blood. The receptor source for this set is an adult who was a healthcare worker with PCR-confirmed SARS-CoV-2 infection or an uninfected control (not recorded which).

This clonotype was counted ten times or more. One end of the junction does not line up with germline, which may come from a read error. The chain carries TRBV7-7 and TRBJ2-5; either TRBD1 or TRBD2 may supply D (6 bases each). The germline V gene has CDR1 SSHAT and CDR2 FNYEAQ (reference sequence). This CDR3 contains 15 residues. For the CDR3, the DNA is TGTGCTAGCAGCTCCTCGGGACTTAGGGGGGAGACCCAGTACTTC. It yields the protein CASSSSGLRGETQYF. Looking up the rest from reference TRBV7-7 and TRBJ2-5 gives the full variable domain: GAGVSQSPRYKVTKRGQDVTLRCDPISSHATLYWYQQALGQGPEFLTYFNYEAQPDKSGLPSDRFSAERPEGSISTLTIQRTEQRDSAMYRCASSSSGLRGETQYFGPGTRLLVL.

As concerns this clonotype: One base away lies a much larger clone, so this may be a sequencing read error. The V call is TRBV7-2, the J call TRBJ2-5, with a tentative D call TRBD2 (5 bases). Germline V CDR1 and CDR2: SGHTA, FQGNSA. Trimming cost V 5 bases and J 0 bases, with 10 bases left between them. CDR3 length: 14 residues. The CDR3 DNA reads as TGTGCCAGCAGCCTTCACGGGGACCAAGAGACCCAGTACTTC. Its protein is CASSLHGDQETQYF.

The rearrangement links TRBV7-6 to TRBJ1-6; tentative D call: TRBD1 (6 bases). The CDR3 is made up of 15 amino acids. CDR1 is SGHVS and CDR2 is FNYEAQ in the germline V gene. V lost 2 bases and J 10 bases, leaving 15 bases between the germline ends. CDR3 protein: CASSLSPGVRSPLHF. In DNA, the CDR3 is TGTGCCAGCAGCTTATCCCCAGGGGTAAGGTCACCCCTCCACTTT.

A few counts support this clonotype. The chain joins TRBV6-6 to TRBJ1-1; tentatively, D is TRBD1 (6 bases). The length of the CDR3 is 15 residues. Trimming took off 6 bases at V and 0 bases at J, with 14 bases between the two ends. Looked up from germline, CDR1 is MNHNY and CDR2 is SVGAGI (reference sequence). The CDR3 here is CASRTAGTMNTEAFF. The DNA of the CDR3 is TGTGCCAGCAGAACCGCCGGGACAATGAACACTGAAGCTTTCTTT.

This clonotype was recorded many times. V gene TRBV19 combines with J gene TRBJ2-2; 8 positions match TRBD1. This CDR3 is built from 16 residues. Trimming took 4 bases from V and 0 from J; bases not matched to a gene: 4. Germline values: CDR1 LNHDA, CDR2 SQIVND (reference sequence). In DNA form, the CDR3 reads TGTGCCAGTAGTAGAGGACAGGGAGCGAACACCGGGGAGCTGTTTTTT. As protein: CASSRGQGANTGELFF. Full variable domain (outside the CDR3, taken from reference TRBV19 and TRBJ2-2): DGGITQSPKYLFRKEGQNVTLSCEQNLNHDAMYWYRQDPGQGLRLIYYSQIVNDFQKGDIAEGYSVSREKKESFPLTVTSAQKNPTAFYLCASSRGQGANTGELFFGEGSRLTVL.

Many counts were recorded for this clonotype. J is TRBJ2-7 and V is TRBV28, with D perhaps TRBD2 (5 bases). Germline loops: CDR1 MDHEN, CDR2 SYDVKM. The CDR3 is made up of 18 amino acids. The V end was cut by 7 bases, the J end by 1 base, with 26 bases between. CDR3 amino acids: CASMFWAGPPLGSYEQYF. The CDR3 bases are TGTGCCAGCATGTTTTGGGCGGGTCCGCCTTTGGGGTCCTACGAGCAGTACTTC.

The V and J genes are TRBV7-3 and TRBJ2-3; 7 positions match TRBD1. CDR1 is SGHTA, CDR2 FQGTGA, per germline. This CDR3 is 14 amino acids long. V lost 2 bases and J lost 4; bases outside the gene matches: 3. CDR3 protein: CASSLGTASDTQYF. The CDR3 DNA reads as TGTGCCAGCAGCTTAGGGACAGCCTCAGATACGCAGTATTTT.

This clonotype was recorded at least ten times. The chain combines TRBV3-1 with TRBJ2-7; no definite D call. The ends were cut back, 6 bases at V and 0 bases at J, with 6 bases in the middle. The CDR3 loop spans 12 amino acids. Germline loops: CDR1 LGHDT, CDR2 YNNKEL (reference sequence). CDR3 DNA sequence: TGTGCCAGCAGTTCAAACTCCTACGAGCAGTACTTC. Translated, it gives CASSSNSYEQYF.

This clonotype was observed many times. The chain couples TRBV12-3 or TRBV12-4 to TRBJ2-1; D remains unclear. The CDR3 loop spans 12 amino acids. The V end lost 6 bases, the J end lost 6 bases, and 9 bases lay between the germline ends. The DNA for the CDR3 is TGTGCCAGCAGCAACCCTGGCAATGAGCAGTTCTTC. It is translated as CASSNPGNEQFF.

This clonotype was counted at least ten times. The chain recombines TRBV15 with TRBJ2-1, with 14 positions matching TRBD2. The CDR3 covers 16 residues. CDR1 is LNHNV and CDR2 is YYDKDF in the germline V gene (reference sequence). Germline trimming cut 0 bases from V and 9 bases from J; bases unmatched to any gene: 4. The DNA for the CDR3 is TGTGCCACCAGCAGAGAAAAGGGACTAGCGGGGGTTGAGCAGTTCTTC. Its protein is CATSREKGLAGVEQFF.

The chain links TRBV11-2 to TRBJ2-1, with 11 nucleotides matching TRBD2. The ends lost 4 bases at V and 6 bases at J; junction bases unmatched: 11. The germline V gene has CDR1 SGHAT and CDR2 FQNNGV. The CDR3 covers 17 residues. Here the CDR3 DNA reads TGTGCCAGCAGCTCGCTTGGGGGTAGCGGGAGGGCCAATGAGCAGTTCTTC. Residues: CASSSLGGSGRANEQFF.

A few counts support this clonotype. CDR3 bases: TGTGCCAGCAGCCCTCAAGGGACAGACACAGATACGCAGTATTTT. It translates to CASSPQGTDTDTQYF. The chain is built from TRBV5-6 and TRBJ2-3; TRBD1 matches 7 bases. CDR3 length equals 15 residues. The V gene end was trimmed by 4 bases and the J gene end by 2 bases; junction bases not matched to a gene: 7. Per the germline V gene, CDR1 is SGHDT and CDR2 is YYEEEE.

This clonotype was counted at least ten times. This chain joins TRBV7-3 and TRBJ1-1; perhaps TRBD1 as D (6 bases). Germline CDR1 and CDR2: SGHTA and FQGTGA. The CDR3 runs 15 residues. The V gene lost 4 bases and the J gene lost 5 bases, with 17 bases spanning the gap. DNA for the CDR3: TGTGCCAGCAGCTCCCCGAGGGGGGGAGGAACTGAAGCTTTCTTT. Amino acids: CASSSPRGGGTEAFF.

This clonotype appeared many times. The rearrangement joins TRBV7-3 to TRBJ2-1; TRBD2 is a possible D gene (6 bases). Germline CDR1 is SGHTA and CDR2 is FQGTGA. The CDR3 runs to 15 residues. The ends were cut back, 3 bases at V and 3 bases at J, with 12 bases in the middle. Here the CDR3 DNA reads TGTGCCAGCAGCTTGAGAGCGGGCGACTACAATGAGCAGTTCTTC. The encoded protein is CASSLRAGDYNEQFF.

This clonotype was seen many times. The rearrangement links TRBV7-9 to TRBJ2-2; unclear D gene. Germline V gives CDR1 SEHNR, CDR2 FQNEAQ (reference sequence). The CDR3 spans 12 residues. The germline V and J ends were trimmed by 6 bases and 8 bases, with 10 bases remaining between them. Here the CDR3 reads CASSPPAGELFF. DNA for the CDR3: TGTGCCAGCAGTCCCCCAGCGGGGGAGCTGTTTTTT.

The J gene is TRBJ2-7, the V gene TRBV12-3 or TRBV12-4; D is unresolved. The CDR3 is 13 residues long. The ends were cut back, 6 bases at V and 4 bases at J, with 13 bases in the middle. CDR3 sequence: CASSPVGRYEQYF. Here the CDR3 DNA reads TGTGCCAGCAGCCCAGTGGGAAGGTACGAGCAGTACTTC.

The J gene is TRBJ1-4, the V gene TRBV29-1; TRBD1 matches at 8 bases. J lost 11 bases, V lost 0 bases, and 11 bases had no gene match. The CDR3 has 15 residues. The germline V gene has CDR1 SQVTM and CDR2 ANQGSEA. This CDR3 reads CSVEDQGRGLRKLFF. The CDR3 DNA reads TGCAGCGTTGAAGATCAAGGCAGGGGGCTAAGGAAACTGTTTTTT.

The CDR3 DNA is TGCAGTGCAACCCGAGCGGGAGCCCCTCTAGAGACCCAGTACTTC. Translation gives CSATRAGAPLETQYF. The chain recombines TRBV20-1 with TRBJ2-5, with 8 bases fitting TRBD2. Germline lookup yields CDR1 DFQATT and CDR2 SNEGSKA (reference sequence). The V segment lost 6 bases and the J segment 4 bases; nucleotides outside the gene matches: 13. This CDR3 is 15 amino acids long.

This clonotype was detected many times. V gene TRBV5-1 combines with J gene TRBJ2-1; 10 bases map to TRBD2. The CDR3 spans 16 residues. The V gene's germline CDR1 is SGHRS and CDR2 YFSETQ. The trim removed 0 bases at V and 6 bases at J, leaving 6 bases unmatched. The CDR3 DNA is TGCGCCAGCAGCTTGGCAGCTAGCGGGAGCGTCAATGAGCAGTTCTTC. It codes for CASSLAASGSVNEQFF.

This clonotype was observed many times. CDR3 amino acids: CASSLQGAARKDEQFF. As DNA, the CDR3 is TGCGCCAGCAGCCTACAGGGGGCGGCGAGGAAGGATGAGCAGTTCTTC. The rearrangement links TRBV5-1 to TRBJ2-1; 9 positions agree with TRBD1. The CDR3 length is 16 residues. Trimming took 4 bases from V and 8 from J; bases not matched to a gene: 13. The germline V gene has CDR1 SGHRS and CDR2 YFSETQ.

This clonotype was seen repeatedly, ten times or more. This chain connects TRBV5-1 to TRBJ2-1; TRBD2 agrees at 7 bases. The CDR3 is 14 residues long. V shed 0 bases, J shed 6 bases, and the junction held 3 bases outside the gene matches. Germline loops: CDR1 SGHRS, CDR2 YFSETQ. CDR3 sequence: CASSLVGLVNEQFF. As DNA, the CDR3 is TGCGCCAGCAGCTTGGTAGGACTAGTCAATGAGCAGTTCTTC.

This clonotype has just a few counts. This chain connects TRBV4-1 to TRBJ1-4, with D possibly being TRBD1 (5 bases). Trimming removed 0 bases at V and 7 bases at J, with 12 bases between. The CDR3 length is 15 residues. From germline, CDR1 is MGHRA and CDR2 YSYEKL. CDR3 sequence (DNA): TGCGCCAGCAGCCAAGAAGGGGTCATGGGTGAAAAACTGTTTTTT. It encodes CASSQEGVMGEKLFF.

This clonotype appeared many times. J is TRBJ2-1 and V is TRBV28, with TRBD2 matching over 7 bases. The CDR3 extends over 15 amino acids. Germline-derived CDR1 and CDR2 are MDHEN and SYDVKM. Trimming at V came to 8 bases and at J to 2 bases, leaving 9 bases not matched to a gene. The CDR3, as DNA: TGTGCCAGCGGATCCCCTAGCGGTACCTACAATGAGCAGTTCTTC. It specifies CASGSPSGTYNEQFF.

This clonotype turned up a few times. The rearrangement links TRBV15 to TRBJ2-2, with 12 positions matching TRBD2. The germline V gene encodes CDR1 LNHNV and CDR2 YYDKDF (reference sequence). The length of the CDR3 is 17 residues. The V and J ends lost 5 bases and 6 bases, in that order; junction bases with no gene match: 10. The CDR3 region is CATSPPRRLAGAGELFF. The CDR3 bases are TGTGCCACCAGCCCTCCAAGGAGACTAGCGGGAGCCGGGGAGCTGTTTTTT.